The T cell receptor (beta chain) under discussion was sequenced for a study of brain T cells in children with intractable seizures. Surgery cases with the highest brain T cell transcript signatures were chosen for sequencing. Pre-surgery treatment included at least one anti-epileptic drug. V was clipped by 0 bases and J by 4 bases; unmatched bases: 1. Germline V gene data show CDR1 as SGHNT and CDR2 as YYREEE (reference sequence). The CDR3 has 14 residues. The protocol was immunoSEQ multiplex PCR, while the TCRdb copy is restricted to in-frame clones and leaves out a portion. The table lists 95,000 to 120,000 clones, 85% to 95% of them singletons.

The sequenced sample was peripheral blood, obtained at surgery. J is TRBJ2-3 and V is TRBV5-4; 8 nucleotides match TRBD2. The origin of this receptor is a boy in the first two years of life with hemimegalencephaly and intractable seizures. CDR3 sequence reads: CASSLGGRPDTQYF. The CDR3, as DNA: TGTGCCAGCAGCTTGGGCGGGAGGCCAGATACGCAGTATTTT. Full variable domain (rest looked up from reference TRBV5-4 and TRBJ2-3): ETGVTQSPTHLIKTRGQQVTLRCSSQSGHNTVSWYQQALGQGPQFIFQYYREEENGRGNFPPRFSGLQFPNYSSELNVNALELDDSALYLCASSLGGRPDTQYFGPGTRLTVL.